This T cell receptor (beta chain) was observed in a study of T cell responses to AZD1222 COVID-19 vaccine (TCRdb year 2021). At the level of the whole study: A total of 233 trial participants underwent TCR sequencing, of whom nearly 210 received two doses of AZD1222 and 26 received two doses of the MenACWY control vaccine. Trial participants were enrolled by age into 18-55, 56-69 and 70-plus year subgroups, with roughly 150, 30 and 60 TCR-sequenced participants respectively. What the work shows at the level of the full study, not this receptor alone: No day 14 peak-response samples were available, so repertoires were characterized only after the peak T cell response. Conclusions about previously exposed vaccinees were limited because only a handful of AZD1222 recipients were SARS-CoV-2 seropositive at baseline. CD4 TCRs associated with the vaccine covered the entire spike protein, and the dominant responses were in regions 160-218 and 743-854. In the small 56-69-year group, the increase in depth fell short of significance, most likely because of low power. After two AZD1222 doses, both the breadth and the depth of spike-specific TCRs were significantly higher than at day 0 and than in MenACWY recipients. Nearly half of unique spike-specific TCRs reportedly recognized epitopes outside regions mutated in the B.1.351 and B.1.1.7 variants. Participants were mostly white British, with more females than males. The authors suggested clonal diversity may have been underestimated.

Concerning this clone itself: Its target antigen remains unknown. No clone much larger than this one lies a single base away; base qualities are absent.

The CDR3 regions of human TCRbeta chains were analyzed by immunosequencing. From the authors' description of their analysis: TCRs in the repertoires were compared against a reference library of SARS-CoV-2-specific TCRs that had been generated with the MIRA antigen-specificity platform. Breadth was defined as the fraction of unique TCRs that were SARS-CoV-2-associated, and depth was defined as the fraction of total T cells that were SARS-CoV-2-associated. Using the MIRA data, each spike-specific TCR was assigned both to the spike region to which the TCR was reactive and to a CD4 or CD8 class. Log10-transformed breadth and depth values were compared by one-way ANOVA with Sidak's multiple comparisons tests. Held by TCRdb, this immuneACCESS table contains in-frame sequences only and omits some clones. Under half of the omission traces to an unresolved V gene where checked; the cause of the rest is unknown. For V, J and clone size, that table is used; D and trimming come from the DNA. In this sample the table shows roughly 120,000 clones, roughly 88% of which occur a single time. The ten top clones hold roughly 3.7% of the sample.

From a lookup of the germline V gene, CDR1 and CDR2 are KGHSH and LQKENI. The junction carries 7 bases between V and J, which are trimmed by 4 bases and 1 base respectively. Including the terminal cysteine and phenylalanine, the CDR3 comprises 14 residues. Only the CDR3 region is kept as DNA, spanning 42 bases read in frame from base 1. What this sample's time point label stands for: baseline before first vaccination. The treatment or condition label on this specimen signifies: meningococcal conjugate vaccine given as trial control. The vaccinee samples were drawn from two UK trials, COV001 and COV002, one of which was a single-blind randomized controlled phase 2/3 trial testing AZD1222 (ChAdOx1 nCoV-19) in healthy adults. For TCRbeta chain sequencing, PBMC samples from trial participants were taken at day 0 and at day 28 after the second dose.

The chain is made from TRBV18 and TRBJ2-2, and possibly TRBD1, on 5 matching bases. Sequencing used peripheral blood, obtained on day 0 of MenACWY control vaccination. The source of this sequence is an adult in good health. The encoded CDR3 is CASSRDRNTGELFF. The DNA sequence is TGTGCCAGCTCACGAGACAGGAACACCGGGGAGCTGTTTTTT. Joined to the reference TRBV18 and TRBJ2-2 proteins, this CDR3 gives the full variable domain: NAGVMQNPRHLVRRRGQEARLRCSPMKGHSHVYWYRQLPEEGLKFMVYLQKENIIDESGMPKERFSAEFPKEGPSILRIQQVVRGDSAAYFCASSRDRNTGELFFGEGSRLTVL.